These T cell receptor beta chains were read from a single sample in a study of regulatory T cells in long-lasting Graves disease. TCRdb redid the calling of the multiplex PCR reads with MiXCR, one entry per CDR3 protein. The sample carries approximately 470,000 distinct CDR3 sequences, roughly 20% recorded once. The material sequenced was peripheral blood mononuclear cells (PBMCs), taken when the disease was refractory, from a patient treated with antithyroid drugs. The source of these receptors is a female donor with Graves disease. Both conserved end residues are part of each CDR3.

v_call: TRBV2
cdr3_length: 16
j_call: TRBJ2-2
cdr3_aa: CATGAGLADATGELFF

v_call: TRBV7-2
cdr3_length: 19
j_call: TRBJ2-1
cdr3_aa: CASSSPGQGSLGSYNEQFF

v_call: TRBV6-5
cdr3_length: 15
j_call: TRBJ2-1
cdr3_aa: CASSYGVSSYNEQFF

v_call: TRBV20-1
cdr3_length: 14
j_call: TRBJ1-1
cdr3_aa: CSAPDQGMNTEAFF

v_call: TRBV5-1
cdr3_length: 14
j_call: TRBJ2-7
cdr3_aa: CASSPGHPDYEQYF

v_call: TRBV20-1
cdr3_length: 14
j_call: TRBJ2-2
cdr3_aa: CSAQRAGGTGELFF

v_call: TRBV7-9
cdr3_length: 20
j_call: TRBJ2-6
cdr3_aa: CASRSSPRTGIRFGANVLTF

v_call: TRBV19
cdr3_length: 14
j_call: TRBJ2-2
cdr3_aa: CACSYSGITGELFF

v_call: TRBV19
cdr3_length: 12
j_call: TRBJ2-7
cdr3_aa: CASSIGRYEQYF

v_call: TRBV29-1
cdr3_length: 13
j_call: TRBJ1-1
cdr3_aa: CSVTDRGIPEAFF

v_call: TRBV30
cdr3_length: 14
j_call: TRBJ1-1
cdr3_aa: CAWDLTGGNTEAFF

v_call: TRBV7-3
cdr3_length: 18
j_call: TRBJ2-7
cdr3_aa: CASRKSRPNHIKSLEQYF

v_call: TRBV9
cdr3_length: 15
j_call: TRBJ1-2
cdr3_aa: CASSVESGGDYGYTF

v_call: TRBV6-1
cdr3_length: 18
j_call: TRBJ2-6
cdr3_aa: CASRRGTATGTGANVLTF

v_call: TRBV28
cdr3_length: 15
j_call: TRBJ2-7
cdr3_aa: CASTQPGTAPAEQYF

v_call: TRBV19
cdr3_length: 15
j_call: TRBJ2-3
cdr3_aa: CASSISGTQGDTQYF